The rows below give T cell receptor beta chains drawn from one sample of a study of technical replicates of blood from a few donors. The assay was immunoSEQ multiplex PCR, and TCRdb's table has in-frame clones only and misses some. Seen here are roughly 70,000 clones, around 91% observed once, and the top ten hold about 0.4%. The sequenced material came from T cells isolated from PBMCs. These receptors came from a human donor in good health. Both conserved end residues are part of each CDR3. Fields, in order: J gene, D gene, V gene, clone size, CDR3 protein, CDR3 DNA. A D gene is named only where the DNA matches it firmly. Clone size is given for some rows only: seen once, a few or many times, or a class if the clone is expanded.

J gene: TRBJ1-1
D gene: -
V gene: TRBV10-3
clone size: -
CDR3 protein: CATTENTEAFF
CDR3 DNA: TGTGCCACGACAGAAAACACTGAAGCTTTCTTT

J gene: TRBJ1-1
D gene: TRBD1
V gene: TRBV27
clone size: -
CDR3 protein: CASSLGDRYRAFF
CDR3 DNA: TGTGCCAGCAGTTTAGGGGACAGATATCGAGCTTTCTTT

J gene: TRBJ2-1
D gene: TRBD2
V gene: TRBV4-1
clone size: -
CDR3 protein: CASSQEGLAGSRNEQFF
CDR3 DNA: TGCGCCAGCAGCCAAGAGGGCCTAGCGGGAAGTCGGAATGAGCAGTTCTTC

J gene: TRBJ1-1
D gene: -
V gene: TRBV18
clone size: -
CDR3 protein: CASSPPGAGEAFF
CDR3 DNA: TGTGCCAGCTCACCACCGGGGGCAGGGGAAGCTTTCTTT

J gene: TRBJ2-7
D gene: -
V gene: TRBV2
clone size: -
CDR3 protein: CASSEGPVSFSYEQYF
CDR3 DNA: TGTGCCAGCAGTGAAGGCCCGGTTTCCTTCTCCTACGAGCAGTACTTC

J gene: TRBJ1-2
D gene: TRBD1
V gene: TRBV29-1
clone size: once
CDR3 protein: CSVGDRGDYGYTF
CDR3 DNA: TGCAGCGTAGGAGACAGGGGAGACTATGGCTACACCTTC

J gene: TRBJ1-5
D gene: -
V gene: TRBV5-1
clone size: -
CDR3 protein: CASSPRAGSDQPQHF
CDR3 DNA: TGCGCCAGCAGCCCCAGGGCGGGGTCGGATCAGCCCCAGCATTTT

J gene: TRBJ1-1
D gene: TRBD1
V gene: TRBV29-1
clone size: -
CDR3 protein: CSVSETGYNTEAFF
CDR3 DNA: TGCAGCGTTTCAGAGACAGGGTATAACACTGAAGCTTTCTTT

J gene: TRBJ1-3
D gene: TRBD1
V gene: TRBV9
clone size: few
CDR3 protein: CASSVGQGSGNTIYF
CDR3 DNA: TGTGCCAGCAGCGTAGGACAGGGCTCTGGAAACACCATATATTTT

J gene: TRBJ1-3
D gene: -
V gene: TRBV7-9
clone size: -
CDR3 protein: CASRLPDTIYF
CDR3 DNA: TGTGCCAGCAGACTCCCGGACACCATATATTTT

J gene: TRBJ1-1
D gene: TRBD1
V gene: TRBV19
clone size: -
CDR3 protein: CASSTHRGTEAFF
CDR3 DNA: TGTGCCAGTAGTACCCACAGGGGAACTGAAGCTTTCTTT

J gene: TRBJ2-7
D gene: -
V gene: TRBV27
clone size: -
CDR3 protein: CASSLTRGTYEQYF
CDR3 DNA: TGTGCCAGCAGTTTGACTAGGGGTACCTACGAGCAGTACTTC

J gene: TRBJ2-4
D gene: TRBD1
V gene: TRBV19
clone size: -
CDR3 protein: CASSRQGGIQYF
CDR3 DNA: TGTGCCAGTAGTAGACAGGGTGGGATTCAGTACTTC

J gene: TRBJ2-2
D gene: TRBD2
V gene: TRBV29-1
clone size: -
CDR3 protein: CSVEGTSGANTGELFF
CDR3 DNA: TGCAGCGTTGAAGGGACTAGCGGGGCGAACACCGGGGAGCTGTTTTTT

J gene: TRBJ2-1
D gene: -
V gene: TRBV7-8
clone size: -
CDR3 protein: CASSLGGISYNEQFF
CDR3 DNA: TGTGCCAGCAGCTTAGGAGGAATCTCCTACAATGAGCAGTTCTTC

J gene: TRBJ2-1
D gene: -
V gene: TRBV6-5
clone size: -
CDR3 protein: CASSSAAEQFF
CDR3 DNA: TGTGCCAGCAGTTCCGCAGCGGAGCAGTTCTTC

J gene: TRBJ2-3
D gene: -
V gene: TRBV5-1
clone size: -
CDR3 protein: CASSLRTSTDTQYF
CDR3 DNA: TGCGCCAGCAGCTTGAGGACTAGCACAGATACGCAGTATTTT

J gene: TRBJ2-2
D gene: -
V gene: TRBV19
clone size: -
CDR3 protein: CASSIVEGRTGELFF
CDR3 DNA: TGTGCCAGTAGTATAGTGGAGGGGCGCACCGGGGAGCTGTTTTTT

J gene: TRBJ1-5
D gene: TRBD1
V gene: TRBV23-1
clone size: -
CDR3 protein: CASSQQGDQPQHF
CDR3 DNA: TGCGCCAGCAGTCAACAGGGGGACCAGCCCCAGCATTTT

J gene: TRBJ1-5
D gene: TRBD1
V gene: TRBV27
clone size: -
CDR3 protein: CASSPGQAGQPQHF
CDR3 DNA: TGTGCCAGCAGTCCGGGACAGGCTGGGCAGCCCCAGCATTTT

J gene: TRBJ1-5
D gene: -
V gene: TRBV6-6
clone size: -
CDR3 protein: CASSPRTAYSNQPQHF
CDR3 DNA: TGTGCCAGCAGTCCCCGGACAGCCTATAGCAATCAGCCCCAGCATTTT

J gene: TRBJ2-7
D gene: TRBD2
V gene: TRBV7-8
clone size: -
CDR3 protein: CASSSKDGLAGVSYEQYF
CDR3 DNA: TGTGCCAGCAGCTCTAAGGATGGACTAGCGGGGGTCTCCTACGAGCAGTACTTC

J gene: TRBJ2-7
D gene: -
V gene: TRBV9
clone size: -
CDR3 protein: CASSPQHRVQPYEQYF
CDR3 DNA: TGTGCCAGCAGCCCCCAACACAGGGTCCAGCCTTACGAGCAGTACTTC

J gene: TRBJ2-1
D gene: -
V gene: TRBV11-3
clone size: -
CDR3 protein: CASSHRTESSYNEQFF
CDR3 DNA: TGTGCCAGCAGCCATAGGACAGAAAGCTCCTACAATGAGCAGTTCTTC

J gene: TRBJ1-1
D gene: -
V gene: TRBV5-1
clone size: -
CDR3 protein: CASSLGETTAAEAFF
CDR3 DNA: TGCGCCAGCAGCTTGGGTGAGACAACAGCCGCTGAAGCTTTCTTT

J gene: TRBJ2-7
D gene: -
V gene: TRBV5-5
clone size: -
CDR3 protein: CASSLAGSYEQYF
CDR3 DNA: TGTGCCAGCAGCTTGGCCGGTTCCTACGAGCAGTACTTC

J gene: TRBJ1-5
D gene: -
V gene: TRBV10-3
clone size: -
CDR3 protein: CAISDYNQPQHF
CDR3 DNA: TGTGCCATCAGTGACTACAATCAGCCCCAGCATTTT

J gene: TRBJ2-7
D gene: TRBD1
V gene: TRBV28
clone size: once
CDR3 protein: CASSLWGRQGIGNEQYF
CDR3 DNA: TGTGCCAGCAGTTTATGGGGGAGACAGGGGATTGGCAACGAGCAGTACTTC

J gene: TRBJ1-1
D gene: -
V gene: TRBV9
clone size: -
CDR3 protein: CASSSRDTEAFF
CDR3 DNA: TGTGCCAGCAGCTCCAGGGACACTGAAGCTTTCTTT

J gene: TRBJ1-4
D gene: -
V gene: TRBV7-9
clone size: -
CDR3 protein: CASSIGGATNEKLFF
CDR3 DNA: TGTGCCAGCAGCATCGGAGGTGCAACTAATGAAAAACTGTTTTTT

J gene: TRBJ2-7
D gene: -
V gene: TRBV4-2
clone size: -
CDR3 protein: CASSASGMSSYEQYF
CDR3 DNA: TGTGCCAGCAGCGCGTCCGGGATGAGCTCCTACGAGCAGTACTTC

J gene: TRBJ2-5
D gene: -
V gene: TRBV19
clone size: -
CDR3 protein: CASSNLQETQYF
CDR3 DNA: TGTGCCAGTAGTAATCTCCAAGAGACCCAGTACTTC

J gene: TRBJ1-5
D gene: -
V gene: TRBV6-5
clone size: once
CDR3 protein: CASSYSVGEVGQPQHF
CDR3 DNA: TGTGCCAGCAGTTACTCGGTCGGGGAGGTAGGTCAGCCCCAGCATTTT

J gene: TRBJ1-1
D gene: TRBD1
V gene: TRBV28
clone size: -
CDR3 protein: CASSLPGTGHEAFF
CDR3 DNA: TGTGCCAGCAGTTTACCCGGGACAGGGCATGAAGCTTTCTTT

J gene: TRBJ2-1
D gene: -
V gene: TRBV19
clone size: once
CDR3 protein: CASSRERLYSYNEQFF
CDR3 DNA: TGTGCCAGTAGTAGGGAGAGGCTCTACTCCTACAATGAGCAGTTCTTC

J gene: TRBJ2-7
D gene: -
V gene: TRBV6-5
clone size: once
CDR3 protein: CASSYDETAGQQYF
CDR3 DNA: TGTGCCAGCAGTTACGACGAGACAGCCGGGCAGCAGTACTTC

J gene: TRBJ1-2
D gene: TRBD1
V gene: TRBV29-1
clone size: -
CDR3 protein: CSVQGGYGYTF
CDR3 DNA: TGCAGCGTTCAGGGGGGCTATGGCTACACCTTC

J gene: TRBJ1-5
D gene: -
V gene: TRBV6-5
clone size: -
CDR3 protein: CASRSSNQPQHF
CDR3 DNA: TGTGCCAGCAGGAGTAGCAATCAGCCCCAGCATTTT

J gene: TRBJ2-3
D gene: TRBD1
V gene: TRBV2
clone size: -
CDR3 protein: CASSYGTATDTQYF
CDR3 DNA: TGTGCCAGCAGTTACGGGACAGCCACAGATACGCAGTATTTT

J gene: TRBJ2-7
D gene: -
V gene: TRBV27
clone size: -
CDR3 protein: CASSFQGPISYEQYF
CDR3 DNA: TGTGCCAGCAGTTTTCAGGGGCCCATATCCTACGAGCAGTACTTC

J gene: TRBJ2-2
D gene: -
V gene: TRBV6-1
clone size: -
CDR3 protein: CATYDRLWTGELFF
CDR3 DNA: TGTGCCACTTACGACAGGCTATGGACCGGGGAGCTGTTTTTT

J gene: TRBJ1-1
D gene: TRBD1
V gene: TRBV10-1
clone size: -
CDR3 protein: CASSPSGGTEAFF
CDR3 DNA: TGCGCCAGCAGCCCATCAGGGGGCACTGAAGCTTTCTTT

J gene: TRBJ1-2
D gene: -
V gene: TRBV19
clone size: few
CDR3 protein: CASSIARGDYGYTF
CDR3 DNA: TGTGCCAGTAGTATCGCCAGGGGCGACTATGGCTACACCTTC

J gene: TRBJ1-1
D gene: -
V gene: TRBV6-6
clone size: -
CDR3 protein: CASSYPGFSDTEAFF
CDR3 DNA: TGTGCCAGCAGTTACCCAGGGTTTTCGGACACTGAAGCTTTCTTT

J gene: TRBJ1-1
D gene: -
V gene: TRBV7-6
clone size: -
CDR3 protein: CASSLDGAVNTEAFF
CDR3 DNA: TGTGCCAGCAGCTTAGATGGGGCGGTGAACACTGAAGCTTTCTTT